These T cell receptor beta chains were read from a single sample in a study of response to subunit inactivated influenza vaccine. Via MiXCR, TCRdb re-called the RT-PCR reads, giving one row per CDR3 protein. Among around 750,000 distinct CDR3 sequences, 21% were seen once, and the ten largest hold roughly 10%. The sequencing used PBMCs from blood, collected 4 to 6 days after vaccination. The origin of the receptors is a man between 50 and 59 years old who received an inactivated influenza vaccine. Each CDR3 is given with its conserved first and last residue. Each record gives: clone size, V gene, J gene, D gene, CDR3 protein, CDR3 DNA. D genes are given only for firm matches. Some rows mark clone size as missing; the rest say once, few, many or name a class of expanded clone.

>few|TRBV11-2|TRBJ1-1|-
CASSLLGVGNTEAFF
TGTGCCAGCAGCTTATTGGGGGTCGGGAACACTGAAGCTTTCTTT
>-|TRBV5-1|TRBJ2-1|TRBD2
CASTWGTSGNEQFF
TGCGCCAGCACCTGGGGGACTAGCGGGAATGAGCAGTTCTTC
>-|TRBV7-9|TRBJ1-2|TRBD1
CASSARQGLDGYTF
TGTGCCAGCAGCGCCCGACAGGGTCTAGATGGCTACACCTTC
>few|TRBV20-1|TRBJ1-4|-
CSASRQDLNEKLFF
TGCAGTGCTAGCCGACAGGATCTTAATGAAAAACTGTTTTTT
>few|TRBV28|TRBJ2-1|-
CASRLRTGGLAADNEQFF
TGTGCCAGCAGACTCAGGACAGGGGGACTAGCGGCTGACAATGAGCAGTTCTTC
>few|TRBV10-3|TRBJ1-1|TRBD1
CAISESGTGGTEAFF
TGTGCCATCAGTGAGTCGGGAACAGGGGGCACTGAAGCTTTCTTT
>few|TRBV11-1|TRBJ2-4|TRBD2
CASSSRSEGLARAKNIQYF
TGTGCCAGCAGCTCTAGAAGCGAGGGACTAGCGAGAGCCAAAAACATTCAGTACTTC
>-|TRBV9|TRBJ1-3|-
CASSVGTGSQGNTIYF
TGTGCCAGCAGCGTAGGAACAGGATCTCAAGGAAACACCATATATTTT
>few|TRBV7-2|TRBJ2-5|-
CASSFMDRGEETQYF
TGTGCCAGCAGCTTTATGGACAGAGGGGAAGAGACCCAGTACTTC
>-|TRBV6-5|TRBJ2-2|TRBD2
CASSYGVAGGPNTGELFF
TGTGCCAGCAGTTACGGGGTAGCGGGGGGGCCAAACACCGGGGAGCTGTTTTTT
>few|TRBV14|TRBJ2-5|-
CASSHRGNQETQYF
TGTGCCAGCAGCCACAGAGGTAACCAAGAGACCCAGTACTTC
>few|TRBV9|TRBJ2-2|TRBD2
CASSVSGGAGGELFF
TGTGCCAGCAGCGTAAGCGGGGGGGCCGGCGGGGAGCTGTTTTTT
>few|TRBV20-1|TRBJ2-3|-
CSAREWGSRSSTDTQYF
TGCAGTGCTAGAGAGTGGGGGAGCAGATCTTCCACAGATACGCAGTATTTT
>few|TRBV21-1|TRBJ2-1|-
CASSKTGELAGAGNEQFF
TGTGCCAGCAGCAAAACGGGCGAGCTAGCGGGAGCAGGCAATGAGCAGTTCTTC
>few|TRBV29-1|TRBJ2-1|TRBD2
CSVRLAEAYNEQFF
TGCAGCGTTCGACTAGCCGAAGCCTACAATGAGCAGTTCTTC
>-|TRBV7-2|TRBJ1-6|TRBD1
CASSSTLRDRYNSPLHF
TGTGCCAGCAGCTCCACCCTGCGGGACAGATATAATTCACCCCTCCACTTT
>-|TRBV3-1|TRBJ2-3|-
CASSQVVVDTQYF
TGTGCCAGCAGCCAAGTTGTGGTGGATACGCAGTATTTT
>few|TRBV5-1|TRBJ2-1|-
CASSSTSANEQFF
TGCGCCAGCAGCTCTACGAGCGCTAATGAGCAGTTCTTC
>few|TRBV12-3/TRBV12-4|TRBJ2-6|-
CASSSGVFSGANVLTF
TGTGCCAGCAGTTCAGGGGTATTCTCTGGGGCCAACGTCCTGACTTTC
>few|TRBV7-2|TRBJ2-3|-
CALDSQGDF
TGTGCCCTTGACAGCCAAGGGGATTTT
>few|TRBV4-2|TRBJ2-7|TRBD2
CASSQDGLAGYLSYEQYF
TGTGCCAGCAGCCAAGATGGACTAGCGGGCTACCTCTCCTACGAGCAGTACTTC
>few|TRBV20-1|TRBJ2-5|-
CSACPIGETQYF
TGCAGTGCTTGTCCTATAGGGGAGACCCAGTACTTC
>few|TRBV20-1|TRBJ2-1|-
CSARALQDYQDNEQFF
TGCAGTGCTAGAGCTTTACAGGACTACCAAGACAATGAGCAGTTCTTC
>-|TRBV11-2|TRBJ2-7|-
CASSPGDRVQGQYF
TGTGCCAGCAGCCCGGGGGACAGAGTGCAGGGGCAGTACTTC
>few|TRBV20-1|TRBJ2-7|TRBD1
CSASRTGGYEQYF
TGCAGTGCTTCTCGGACAGGGGGCTACGAGCAGTACTTC
>-|TRBV28|TRBJ2-2|-
CASNHREENTGELFF
TGTGCCAGCAATCACAGGGAGGAGAACACCGGGGAGCTGTTTTTT
>few|TRBV20-1|TRBJ2-1|TRBD1
CSARVTGGWDNEQFF
TGCAGTGCAAGGGTGACAGGGGGCTGGGACAATGAGCAGTTCTTC
>many|TRBV20-1|TRBJ2-1|TRBD2
CSARESGRRANEQFF
TGCAGTGCTAGAGAGAGCGGGAGAAGGGCCAATGAGCAGTTCTTC